This T cell receptor beta chain originates from a study of cytomegalovirus exposure and HLA in healthy donors. Study conclusions and caveats: TCR beta V segments were, for the most part, productive about 87% or about 30% of the time in an earlier analysis. Later on, an analysis found that several of the most significant clusters appeared to be linked to common viral pathogens, which included parvovirus B19.

This clone was counted between two and nine times. Its antigen remains unidentified. This CDR3 is built from 15 residues. The germline gives CDR1 MNHEY, CDR2 SMNVEV (reference sequence). Trimming took off 6 bases at V and 2 bases at J, with 13 bases between the two ends. In the PCR, 60 Vbeta and 13 Jbeta primers were used. Profiling relied on immunoSEQ multiplex PCR, and the TCRdb table lists in-frame clones only, not all of them. This table has about 120,000 clones, 55% to 75% appearing once. The specimen was PBMCs. The rearrangement links TRBV27 to TRBJ1-4, with D uncertain. The TCR was taken from a woman between 40 and 55 years old in good health and CMV-seropositive. CDR3 DNA: TGTGCCAGCAGGCCCTCTGACGGGACTAATGAAAAACTGTTTTTT. This codes for CASRPSDGTNEKLFF.